The rows below give T cell receptor beta chains drawn from one sample of a study of T-cell reconstitution after alpha-beta-depleted transplantation in children. MiXCR was run by TCRdb on the PCR reads, yielding one entry per CDR3 protein. The top ten clones hold about 98% of a sample with over 45,000 distinct CDR3 sequences, 44% of them seen once. Sequenced material: PBMCs, mostly from graft donor cells, taken 360 days after TCRalphabeta/CD19-depleted stem cell transplant. These receptors were taken from a male patient aged 10 to 17 who had a stem cell transplant for acute lymphoblastic leukemia, so the T cells may come from the graft donor. Both conserved end residues are part of each CDR3. A D gene is named only where the DNA matches it firmly. The size field is filled for only some rows; it gives once, few, many or a size class.

TRBD2 few TRBJ2-1 TRBV5-1 TGCGCCAGCAGCTTTATTTCTAGCGGGAGAATGGGGAATGAGCAGTTCTTC CASSFISSGRMGNEQFF
. few TRBJ2-1 TRBV29-1 TGCAGCGTTGAGGTCTCACAGGGTTTGAATGAGCAGTTCTTC CSVEVSQGLNEQFF
TRBD2 . TRBJ2-3 TRBV12-3/TRBV12-4 TGTGCCAGCAGAGTGGGGCCAGGCGGGGGTTTCCCAGATACGCAGTATTTT CASRVGPGGGFPDTQYF
TRBD2 few TRBJ2-1 TRBV19 TGTGCCAGTAGTATAGCCCCATTTAGCGGGTCCTACAATGAGCAGTTCTTC CASSIAPFSGSYNEQFF
. . TRBJ2-7 TRBV20-1 TGCAGTGCTGGCCGGCGGGATAGCTCCTACGAGCAGTACTTC CSAGRRDSSYEQYF
TRBD1 . TRBJ2-6 TRBV5-1 TGCGCCAGCAGCATTGACAGGGCTGGGGCCAACGTCCTGACTTTC CASSIDRAGANVLTF
TRBD1 . TRBJ2-7 TRBV29-1 TGCAGCGTCAGCACGGGACAGGGGTCAAAAGGCGCCTACGAGCAGTACTTC CSVSTGQGSKGAYEQYF
. . TRBJ2-7 TRBV4-3 TGCGCCAGCAGCCAGGCGCAGGGCTACGAGCAGTACTTC CASSQAQGYEQYF
. . TRBJ1-2 TRBV28 TGTGCCAGCAGCGTCCGAGGGGGAAGGAACTATGGCTACACCTTC CASSVRGGRNYGYTF
TRBD2 . TRBJ2-7 TRBV14 TGTGCCAGCAGCCTCCGGACTAGCGGGAGGGCCGGGGAGCAGTACTTC CASSLRTSGRAGEQYF
TRBD1 . TRBJ2-2 TRBV7-2 TGTGCCAGCAGCTTTCAGGGGGCGCTAAGCGGGGAGCTGTTTTTT CASSFQGALSGELFF
. few TRBJ2-1 TRBV20-1 TGCAGTGCTAGGTCCGCGGGCGGCCCCTACAATGAGCAGTTCTTC CSARSAGGPYNEQFF
. . TRBJ2-7 TRBV5-4 TGTGCCAGCAGCTTGGGCGCCGGCGGGAACTCCTACGAGCAGTACTTC CASSLGAGGNSYEQYF